These 25 T cell receptor beta chains were all obtained from the same sample, sequenced in a study of blood T cell repertoires in COVID-19. The assay was immunoSEQ multiplex PCR, and TCRdb's table has in-frame clones only and misses some. The sample holds around 69,000 clones; just over 85% are singletons and the top ten take 5.5% to 8.5%. Sequencing used peripheral blood. These receptors all stem from a man aged 45 to 65 with active COVID-19.

The V gene is TRBV2, the J gene TRBJ1-2, with D possibly TRBD1 on 6 matching bases. CDR3 length equals 15 residues. CDR1 is SNHLY and CDR2 is FYNNEI in the germline V gene. V was cut by 10 bases and J by 3 bases, with 21 bases left in between. Here the CDR3 DNA reads TGTGCCAACAGAAAGGGACGACAGGACCACTATGGCTACACCTTC. As protein: CANRKGRQDHYGYTF.

This chain joins TRBV19 and TRBJ2-1, with TRBD2 identical over 9 bases. CDR3 length: 14 amino acids. Germline-derived CDR1 and CDR2 are LNHDA and SQIVND (reference sequence). J gave up 7 bases and V 6 bases, and 7 bases lay outside the gene matches. As DNA, the CDR3 is TGTGCCAGTAGGCGCGGGGGGGCGCTTAATGAGCAGTTCTTC. This codes for CASRRGGALNEQFF.

The chain uses TRBV7-9 and TRBJ1-4, with a tentative D call TRBD1 (6 bases). The germline V gene encodes CDR1 SEHNR and CDR2 FQNEAQ (reference sequence). This CDR3 has 15 residues. Trimming left V 5 bases short and J 4 bases short, with 14 bases between. The chain's CDR3 is CASSGPRDINEKLFF. CDR3 DNA: TGTGCCAGCAGCGGCCCGAGGGACATTAATGAAAAACTGTTTTTT.

Note on this clone: The junction differs from germline at one of its ends, possibly a read error. J is TRBJ1-1 and V is TRBV24-1; 7 nucleotides agree with TRBD1. Germline CDR1 reads KGHDR; CDR2 reads SFDVKD. The CDR3 consists of 13 residues. The CDR3 protein is CATSDSGQVNWLF. CDR3 nucleotides: TGTGCCACCAGTGACTCTGGACAGGTGAATTGGCTCTTT.

V usage is TRBV18 and J usage is TRBJ2-1; 13 bases match TRBD2. The CDR3 is 16 residues long. Germline V gives CDR1 KGHSH, CDR2 LQKENI. V lost 3 bases to trimming and J lost 5 bases; unmatched junction nucleotides: 4. As DNA, the CDR3 is TGTGCCAGCTCACCGCCGGGACTAGCGGGAAACAATGAGCAGTTCTTC. This encodes CASSPPGLAGNNEQFF.

This rearrangement joins TRBV14 to TRBJ1-1; D is possibly TRBD1 (5 bases). This CDR3 has 14 residues. V gave up 4 bases and J gave up 0 bases, with 9 bases separating them. Germline values: CDR1 SGHDN, CDR2 FVKESK. CDR3 sequence reads: CASSPTDMNTEAFF. The DNA of the CDR3 is TGTGCCAGCAGCCCGACAGATATGAACACTGAAGCTTTCTTT.

As DNA, the CDR3 is TGTGCCAGCAAATTACTAGCGGGAGGGCTCAATGAGCAGTTCTTC. Protein sequence: CASKLLAGGLNEQFF. The chain combines TRBV6-5 with TRBJ2-1, with 13 bases matching TRBD2. Germline CDR1 and CDR2: MNHEY and SVGAGI. J was trimmed by 6 bases and V by 7 bases; bases with no gene match: 6. The CDR3 loop spans 15 amino acids.

This clone was seen only once. Here the CDR3 DNA reads TGTGCCAGCAGCTTAGTATCCAGGGGGTGGTATGGGGCCAACGTCCTGACTTTC. The encoded protein is CASSLVSRGWYGANVLTF. The rearrangement uses TRBV7-9 and TRBJ2-6, with 7 positions matching TRBD1. CDR3 length equals 18 residues. V was pared by 1 base and J by 3 bases, with 9 bases of the junction left unmatched. CDR1 is SEHNR and CDR2 is FQNEAQ in the germline V gene (reference sequence).

V gene TRBV25-1 combines with J gene TRBJ2-3; D remains ambiguous. Trimming cost V 2 bases and J 9 bases, with 15 bases left between them. This CDR3 region has 14 residues. From germline, CDR1 is MGHDK and CDR2 SYGVNS. CDR3 region: CASSENQALGTQYF. The CDR3 nucleotides are TGTGCCAGCAGTGAAAACCAGGCCCTTGGGACGCAGTATTTT.

The rearrangement uses TRBV18 and TRBJ2-1, with 13 positions matching TRBD2. The CDR3 is made up of 18 amino acids. The trim removed 5 bases at V and 3 bases at J, leaving 10 bases unmatched. Germline V CDR1 and CDR2: KGHSH, LQKENI. The CDR3 region has the DNA TGTGCCAGCTCATCTCAAGAGGGACTAGCGGGGATCTACAATGAGCAGTTCTTC. It translates to CASSSQEGLAGIYNEQFF.

The chain is built from TRBV7-8 and TRBJ1-1; a weak D match, TRBD1 (6 bases). CDR1 SGHVS and CDR2 FQNEAQ come from the germline V gene. V gave up 1 base and J gave up 4 bases, with 10 bases separating them. The CDR3 loop spans 14 amino acids. The CDR3 here is CASSLVGGPTEAFF. In DNA, the CDR3 is TGTGCCAGCAGCTTAGTCGGGGGGCCCACTGAAGCTTTCTTT.

The J gene is TRBJ1-5, the V gene TRBV6-6, with TRBD1 as a possible D gene (5 bases). The V end lost 3 bases, the J end lost 3 bases, and 12 bases lay between the germline ends. The CDR3 spans 15 residues. The germline CDR1 and CDR2 sequences are MNHNY and SVGAGI (reference sequence). The CDR3: CASSYGARPNQPQHF. CDR3 nucleotide sequence: TGTGCCAGCAGTTATGGGGCTCGTCCCAATCAGCCCCAGCATTTT.

The J gene is TRBJ1-4, the V gene TRBV6-5; 10 nucleotides match TRBD1. Germline loops: CDR1 MNHEY, CDR2 SVGAGI. CDR3 length: 14 amino acids. Unmatched junction bases numbered 9, after V lost 6 bases and J lost 11 bases. The CDR3 coding sequence is TGTGCCAGCAGAGGGACAGGGGAAAGCTGGAAACTGTTTTTT. Residues: CASRGTGESWKLFF.

The CDR3 DNA reads as TGTGCCAGCAGTTATCTCTCCAGGGATGGCTACACCTTC. Its translation is CASSYLSRDGYTF. The V gene is TRBV12-3 or TRBV12-4, the J gene TRBJ1-2, with D perhaps matching TRBD1 (5 bases). Trimming shortened V by 4 bases and J by 6 bases, and 12 bases separated the two germline ends. CDR3 length: 13 residues.

This clone showed up just once. This chain links TRBV14 with TRBJ1-2, with TRBD1 matching 8 bases. CDR1 is SGHDN and CDR2 is FVKESK in the germline V gene. This CDR3 is built from 13 residues. The V segment lost 6 bases and the J segment 4 bases; nucleotides outside the gene matches: 4. The CDR3 reads CASSPDRAYGYTF. Here the CDR3 DNA reads TGTGCCAGCAGTCCGGACAGGGCCTATGGCTACACCTTC.

The rearrangement links TRBV19 to TRBJ2-7; 10 positions match TRBD1. The CDR3 consists of 18 residues. Germline assignment: CDR1 LNHDA and CDR2 SQIVND (reference sequence). With 4 bases clipped from V and 7 bases from J, the junction kept 19 bases outside the gene matches. DNA of the CDR3: TGTGCCAGTAGTACCCGACAGGGGGCGCTTTTCGTCCTGGGGGAGCAGTACGTC. Translation gives CASSTRQGALFVLGEQYV.

This clone appeared a few times. J is TRBJ2-5 and V is TRBV11-3; 11 bases agree with TRBD2. After removal of 1 base from V and 1 base from J, the junction contained 8 bases not matched to a gene. CDR3 size: 18 residues. Germline V gene sequence: CDR1 SGHNT, CDR2 YENEEA. The CDR3 bases are TGTGCCAGCAGCTTAGGTCGCACTAGCGGGAGTTCCCAAGAGACCCAGTACTTC. Its translation is CASSLGRTSGSSQETQYF.

This chain connects TRBV19 to TRBJ1-5; 10 bases line up with TRBD1. Per germline, CDR1 LNHDA and CDR2 SQIVND (reference sequence). The CDR3 is 15 residues long. Trimming cost V 6 bases and J 9 bases; bases outside gene matches: 11. DNA of the CDR3: TGTGCCAGTAGGTCGACAGGGGGCGTGAGGTCGCCCCAGCATTTT. Translation gives CASRSTGGVRSPQHF.

The J gene is TRBJ2-7, the V gene TRBV5-4, with 11 bases identical to TRBD1. J gave up 3 bases and V 4 bases, and 6 bases lay outside the gene matches. Germline CDR1 SGHNT, CDR2 YYREEE (reference sequence). The CDR3 covers 15 residues. This chain's CDR3 is CASSGRDRGFYEQYV. The CDR3, as DNA: TGTGCCAGCAGCGGAAGGGACAGGGGGTTCTACGAGCAGTACGTC.

The chain recombines TRBV3-1 (or the pseudogene TRBV3-2) with TRBJ1-6; 8 positions match TRBD1. From germline, CDR1 is LGHDT and CDR2 YNNKEL (reference sequence). J gave up 10 bases and V 8 bases, and 13 bases lay outside the gene matches. The CDR3 has 15 residues. This CDR3 reads CASRSERTGNSPLHF. For the CDR3, the DNA is TGTGCCAGCCGCTCGGAGAGGACAGGGAACTCACCCCTCCACTTT.

The chain uses TRBV6-5 and TRBJ1-5; D might be TRBD1 (6 bases). CDR1 and CDR2 from the germline V gene are MNHEY and SVGAGI. CDR3 length: 14 residues. V was shortened by 7 bases and J by 0 bases, with 10 bases between the two germline ends. CDR3 protein: CASKEDSSNQPQHF. CDR3 nucleotides: TGTGCCAGCAAGGAGGACAGTAGCAATCAGCCCCAGCATTTT.

The CDR3, as DNA: TGTGCCAGCAGCCAAGGTCTCAGGGGCACCGGGGAGCTGTTTTTT. Translating gives CASSQGLRGTGELFF. The chain links TRBV3-1 (or the pseudogene TRBV3-2) to TRBJ2-2; maybe TRBD1 (6 bases). Germline CDR1 is LGHDT and CDR2 is YNNKEL (reference sequence). The V end was cut by 1 base, the J end by 4 bases, with 10 bases between. The CDR3 extends over 15 amino acids.

The chain combines TRBV7-8 with TRBJ2-2, with D hard to call. Germline V gene lookup returns CDR1 SGHVS and CDR2 FQNEAQ. This CDR3 contains 14 residues. Trimming stripped 2 bases from V and 6 bases from J, with 10 bases between. The DNA for the CDR3 is TGTGCCAGCAGCTTAAGCCCCAACCCCGGGGAGCTGTTTTTT. It encodes CASSLSPNPGELFF.

The DNA for the CDR3 is TGTGCCAGTAGTATAGTCGCAGGGGCTGGCGGGGAGCTGTTTTTT. Protein: CASSIVAGAGGELFF. This sequence joins TRBV19 and TRBJ2-2; a possible D gene is TRBD1 (6 bases). Germline loops: CDR1 LNHDA, CDR2 SQIVND (reference sequence). CDR3 length equals 15 residues. V gave up 1 base and J gave up 7 bases, with 13 bases separating them.

The rearrangement uses TRBV12-3 or TRBV12-4 and TRBJ1-3; no definite D call. V lost 3 bases, J lost 8 bases, and 11 bases lay in between. This CDR3 region has 13 residues. The CDR3 nucleotides are TGTGCCAGCAGTTTTTTATTGAGGGACACCATATATTTT. This codes for CASSFLLRDTIYF.